One and the same sample provided the 7 T cell receptor beta chains below, sequenced in a study of T cell changes during pregnancy in multiple sclerosis. Sequenced by immunoSEQ multiplex PCR; TCRdb stores in-frame clones only, minus some. There are 50,000 to 65,000 clones in the sample; under 95% occur only once, and 2.5% to 4% lies in the top ten. The sample consisted of CD8+ T cells from peripheral blood mononuclear cells, taken in the second trimester of pregnancy. These receptors all stem from a female donor with multiple sclerosis, enrolled in a pregnancy study.

The J gene is TRBJ1-2, the V gene TRBV5-6, with D maybe TRBD1 (6 bases). There are 15 residues in the CDR3. The V end was cut by 4 bases, the J end by 0 bases, with 13 bases between. The germline CDR1 and CDR2 sequences are SGHDT and YYEEEE. CDR3 DNA sequence: TGTGCCAGCAGCCAATGGACAGTCCCTAACTATGGCTACACCTTC. Residues: CASSQWTVPNYGYTF.

The CDR3 DNA follows: TGTGCCACCTTCGGACAGGGGGCGTCAGATACGCAGTATTTT. It codes for CATFGQGASDTQYF. The V gene is TRBV7-9, the J gene TRBJ2-3, with 11 bases that match TRBD1. In germline, CDR1 is SEHNR, CDR2 FQNEAQ (reference sequence). The CDR3 sequence is 14 residues long. V dropped 10 bases and J dropped 4; count of bases not matched to a gene: 7.

The chain joins TRBV2 to TRBJ2-1, with 9 bases lining up with TRBD1. The CDR3 runs 15 residues. V lost 3 bases, J lost 4 bases, and 4 bases stayed unmatched. CDR1 and CDR2 (germline): SNHLY, FYNNEI. The CDR3 is CASSDPGTGYNEQFF. In DNA, the CDR3 is TGTGCCAGCAGTGATCCGGGGACAGGGTACAATGAGCAGTTCTTC.

This chain uses TRBV6-6 with TRBJ1-4; tentative D call: TRBD1 (5 bases). From germline, CDR1 is MNHNY and CDR2 SVGAGI (reference sequence). V was shortened by 2 bases and J by 5 bases, with 12 bases between the two germline ends. The CDR3 has 15 residues. The CDR3 sequence is CASSYGREGNEKLFF. CDR3 DNA sequence: TGTGCCAGCAGTTACGGCAGGGAAGGGAATGAAAAACTGTTTTTT.

The gene calls are TRBV29-1 and TRBJ2-1, with 13 bases lining up with TRBD2. Germline V gene data show CDR1 as SQVTM and CDR2 as ANQGSEA. This CDR3 spans 14 amino acids. Trimming cost V 4 bases and J 7 bases; bases outside gene matches: 4. CDR3 in DNA: TGCAGCGTTGGGACTAGCGGGAGTGGGAATGAGCAGTTCTTC. Encoded protein: CSVGTSGSGNEQFF.

J is TRBJ2-5 and V is TRBV12-5; weak D call: TRBD1 (5 bases). This CDR3 contains 14 residues. Between the trimmed V and J ends, which lost 3 bases and 3 bases, there was a span of 11 bases. Per the germline V gene, CDR1 is LGHNT and CDR2 is FRNRAP. This CDR3 reads CASGFGHLKETQYF. Here the CDR3 DNA reads TGTGCTAGTGGTTTCGGACACCTAAAAGAGACCCAGTACTTC.

This chain uses TRBV13 with TRBJ1-2; 9 nucleotides match TRBD1. The CDR3 extends over 14 amino acids. The germline V gene has CDR1 PRHDT and CDR2 FYEKMQ (reference sequence). V trimming: 2 bases; J trimming: 4 bases; junction bases outside the gene matches: 2. CDR3 residues: CASSLPGQGYGYTF. DNA for the CDR3: TGTGCCAGCAGCTTACCGGGACAGGGCTATGGCTACACCTTC.